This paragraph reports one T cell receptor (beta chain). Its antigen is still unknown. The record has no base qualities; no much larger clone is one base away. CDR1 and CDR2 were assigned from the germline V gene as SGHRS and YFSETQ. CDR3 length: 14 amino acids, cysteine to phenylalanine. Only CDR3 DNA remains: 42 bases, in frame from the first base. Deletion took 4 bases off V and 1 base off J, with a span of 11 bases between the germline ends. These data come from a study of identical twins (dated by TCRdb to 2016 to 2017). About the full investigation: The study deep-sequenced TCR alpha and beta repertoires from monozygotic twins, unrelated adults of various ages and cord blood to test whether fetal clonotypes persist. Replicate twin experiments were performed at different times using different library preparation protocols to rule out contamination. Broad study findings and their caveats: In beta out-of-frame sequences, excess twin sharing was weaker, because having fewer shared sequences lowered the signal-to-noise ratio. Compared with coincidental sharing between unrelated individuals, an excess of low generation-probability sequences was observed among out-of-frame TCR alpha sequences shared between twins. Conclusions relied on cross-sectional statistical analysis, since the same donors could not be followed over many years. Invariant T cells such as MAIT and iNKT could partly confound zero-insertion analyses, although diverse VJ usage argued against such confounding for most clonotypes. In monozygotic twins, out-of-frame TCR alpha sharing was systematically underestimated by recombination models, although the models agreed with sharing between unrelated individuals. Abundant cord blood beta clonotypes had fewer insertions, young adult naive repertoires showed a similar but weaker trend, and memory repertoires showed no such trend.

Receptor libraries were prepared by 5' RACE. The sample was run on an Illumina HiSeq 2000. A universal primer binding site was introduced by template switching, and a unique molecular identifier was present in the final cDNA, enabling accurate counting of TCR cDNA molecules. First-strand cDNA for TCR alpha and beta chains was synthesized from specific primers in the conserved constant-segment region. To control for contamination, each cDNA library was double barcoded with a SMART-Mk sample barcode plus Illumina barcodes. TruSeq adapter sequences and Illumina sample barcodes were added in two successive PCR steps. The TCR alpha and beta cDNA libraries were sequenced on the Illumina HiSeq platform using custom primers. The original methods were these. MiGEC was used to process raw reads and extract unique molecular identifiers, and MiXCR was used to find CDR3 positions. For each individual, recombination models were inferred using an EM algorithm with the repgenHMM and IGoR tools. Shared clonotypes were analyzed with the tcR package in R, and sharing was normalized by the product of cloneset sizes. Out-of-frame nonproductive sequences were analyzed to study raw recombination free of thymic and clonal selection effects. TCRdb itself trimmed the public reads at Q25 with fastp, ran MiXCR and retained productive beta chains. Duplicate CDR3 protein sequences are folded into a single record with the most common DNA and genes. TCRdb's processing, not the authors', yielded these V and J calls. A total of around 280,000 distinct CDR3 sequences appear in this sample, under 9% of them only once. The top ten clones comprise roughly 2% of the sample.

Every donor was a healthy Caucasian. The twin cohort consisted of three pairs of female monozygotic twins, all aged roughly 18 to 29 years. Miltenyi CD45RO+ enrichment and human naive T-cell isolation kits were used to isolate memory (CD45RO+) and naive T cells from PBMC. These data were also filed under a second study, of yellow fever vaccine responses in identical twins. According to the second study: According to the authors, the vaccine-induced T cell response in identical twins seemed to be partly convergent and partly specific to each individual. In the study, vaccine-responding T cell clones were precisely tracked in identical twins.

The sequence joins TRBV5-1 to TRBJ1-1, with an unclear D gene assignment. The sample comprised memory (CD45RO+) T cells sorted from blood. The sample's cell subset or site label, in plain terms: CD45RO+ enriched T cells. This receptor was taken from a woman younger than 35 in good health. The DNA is TGCGCCAGCAGCCCCTTTGCGGAGAACACTGAAGCTTTCTTT. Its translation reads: CASSPFAENTEAFF.